This T cell receptor (beta chain) was recovered during a study of blood T cells in healthy people across ages. Whole-study results and caveats: Older individuals had lower TCR beta diversity per million T cells (the decline was roughly linear). Donor CMV infection status was unknown, possibly confounding age-related changes in expanded clonotypes. Relative to aged donors, long-lived donors carried more naive CD4+ cells and displayed higher diversity.

The table lists this clonotype with many counts. Antigen unknown. Primed by a sample-barcoded 5' primer and a J-beta primer mix, a second PCR proceeded for about 6 to 12 cycles. TCRdb called the 5' RACE reads again in MiXCR, with one record for every CDR3 protein. The profile covers around 500,000 distinct CDR3 sequences, with about 25% appearing a single time and roughly 3.5% taken by the ten largest. The sample also formed part of further work on T cells of mothers and their children. Turning to that study: Similar effects of thymic selection on TCR recombination output were recorded in related and unrelated pairs.

The clonotype originates from a boy aged 2 to 9 in good health. Sample: blood.

The CDR3 loop reads CASSSGVTGSNSPLHF. DNA for the CDR3: TGTGCCAGCAGCTCGGGGGTTACAGGCTCCAATTCACCCCTCCACTTT. The chain joins TRBV11-2 to TRBJ1-6; D might be TRBD1 (5 bases). CDR1 SGHAT and CDR2 FQNNGV come from the germline V gene. The CDR3 covers 16 residues. Trimming shortened V by 4 bases and J by 7 bases, and 17 bases separated the two germline ends.